The sample holds a few counts of the clone carrying this TCR beta chain. Its antigen is not known. The data stem from a study of identical twins. Study-level results: A partial confounding effect on zero-insertion analyses could come from invariant MAIT and iNKT cells.

Trimming cost V 2 bases and J 5 bases, with 10 bases left between them. This CDR3 spans 14 amino acids. Germline V CDR1 and CDR2: SGHTA, FQGNSA. One entry per CDR3 protein, called by TCRdb with MiXCR from the 5' RACE reads. The sample records 470,000 or so distinct CDR3 sequences, 20% to 25% being singletons. Another study also made use of these data, one on T cells expressing NK-cell markers. That source adds: Restriction of sorting to alpha-beta TCR T cells was accomplished in several experiments using an anti-gamma-delta TCR antibody. Dominant NKG2C+ clonotypes in 6 or 7 donors made up about 1.0-7.5% of CD8+ T cells.

The V call is TRBV7-2, the J call TRBJ2-1, with D tentatively TRBD1 or TRBD2 (5 bases each). The source is a woman aged 18-30 years in good health. Sequences were obtained from CD4+ T cells sorted from blood. This chain's CDR3 is CASSLTGPHNEQFF. The DNA for the CDR3 is TGTGCCAGCAGCTTAACGGGACCCCACAATGAGCAGTTCTTC.